The 31 T cell receptor beta chains below were found in one sample sequenced in a study of blood T cell repertoires in COVID-19. Sequenced by immunoSEQ multiplex PCR; TCRdb stores in-frame clones only, minus some. The sample lists 250,000 to 300,000 clones; roughly 85% were seen once. The sequencing input was PBMCs or T cells enriched from blood (not recorded which). These receptors came from a middle-aged man who had been exposed to COVID-19.

The V and J genes are TRBV10-3 and TRBJ2-7; D possibly corresponds to TRBD1 (6 bases). Trimming removed 9 bases from V and 3 bases from J, with 9 bases in between. Germline lookup yields CDR1 ENHRY and CDR2 SYGVKD. CDR3 length: 11 amino acids. CDR3 in amino acids: CAIQGIYEQYF. The CDR3 bases are TGTGCCATTCAGGGGATCTACGAGCAGTACTTC.

The chain couples TRBV25-1 to TRBJ2-1; 8 bases align to TRBD2. The length of the CDR3 is 17 residues. Germline V CDR1 and CDR2: MGHDK, SYGVNS. Trimming at V came to 8 bases and at J to 4 bases, leaving 16 bases not matched to a gene. CDR3 DNA: TGTGCCAGCGAGACAAGCATTGGACTAGCCCAATACAATGAGCAGTTCTTC. Translating it yields CASETSIGLAQYNEQFF.

This rearrangement joins TRBV6-2 or TRBV6-3 to TRBJ2-7; perhaps TRBD2 as D (6 bases). The CDR3 spans 15 residues. Between the trimmed V and J ends, which lost 2 bases and 5 bases, there was a span of 16 bases. Germline values: CDR1 MNHEY, CDR2 SVGEGT. In DNA, the CDR3 is TGTGCCAGCAGTTACCACACGGGGGTGATCGACGAGCAGTACTTC. Translating it yields CASSYHTGVIDEQYF.

The V gene is TRBV10-1, the J gene TRBJ1-1, with D possibly TRBD1 on 6 matching bases. Germline CDR1 is WNHNN and CDR2 is SYGVQD (reference sequence). CDR3 length: 13 residues. The V end was cut by 6 bases, the J end by 7 bases, with 15 bases between. This chain's CDR3 is CASSRTANNEAFF. The CDR3, as DNA: TGCGCCAGCAGCAGGACAGCTAATAATGAAGCTTTCTTT.

This chain connects TRBV28 to TRBJ2-3; D perhaps matches TRBD2 (6 bases). Trimming took 3 bases from V and 0 from J, leaving 7 bases between them. This CDR3 has 14 residues. Germline loops: CDR1 MDHEN, CDR2 SYDVKM. The CDR3 protein is CASSLGTSTDTQYF. Written as DNA, the CDR3 is TGTGCCAGCAGTTTGGGGACTAGCACAGATACGCAGTATTTT.

V gene TRBV18 combines with J gene TRBJ1-5; no firm D call. The germline V gene encodes CDR1 KGHSH and CDR2 LQKENI. The V gene lost 1 base and the J gene lost 3 bases, with 10 bases spanning the gap. The CDR3 runs to 15 residues. CDR3 region: CASSPRGAPNQPQHF. Written as DNA, the CDR3 is TGTGCCAGCTCACCACGGGGAGCTCCCAATCAGCCCCAGCATTTT.

This clone came up a few times. The genes are TRBV6-6 and TRBJ2-7, with 7 bases aligning to TRBD2. CDR3 length: 15 residues. V shed 5 bases, J shed 6 bases, and the junction held 13 bases outside the gene matches. Germline CDR1 reads MNHNY; CDR2 reads SVGAGI (reference sequence). The CDR3 region has the DNA TGTGCCAGCAGTCCACGGCCACTAGCGAGAGGCGAGCAGTACTTC. Protein sequence: CASSPRPLARGEQYF.

This rearrangement joins TRBV11-2 to TRBJ1-5, with TRBD1 identical over 8 bases. CDR1 is SGHAT and CDR2 is FQNNGV in the germline V gene. Unmatched junction bases numbered 2, after V lost 0 bases and J lost 10 bases. The CDR3 length is 13 residues. The CDR3 loop reads CASSLDGQGPQHF. The DNA of the CDR3 is TGTGCCAGCAGCTTAGACGGACAGGGCCCCCAGCATTTT.

The chain couples TRBV7-2 to TRBJ1-5; D remains unclear. The CDR3 totals 15 residues. Trimming removed 5 bases from V and 4 bases from J, with 15 bases in between. CDR1 is SGHTA, CDR2 FQGNSA, per germline. CDR3 amino acids: CASSLVGRGNQPQHF. The CDR3 nucleotides are TGTGCCAGCAGCCTCGTCGGTCGGGGAAATCAGCCCCAGCATTTT.

This chain joins TRBV5-4 and TRBJ2-7; 7 positions match TRBD2. Germline assignment: CDR1 SGHNT and CDR2 YYREEE (reference sequence). V gave up 4 bases and J gave up 7 bases; unmatched junction bases: 14. The CDR3 is 15 residues long. The CDR3 coding sequence is TGTGCCAGCAGCACAGCGGGATCCAACTCCAGGGAGCAGTACTTC. It translates to CASSTAGSNSREQYF.

The genes are TRBV18 and TRBJ1-1; D not certain. CDR3 length: 15 residues. V lost 3 bases to trimming and J lost 0 bases, with 11 bases between them. The germline V gene encodes CDR1 KGHSH and CDR2 LQKENI. CDR3 nucleotide sequence: TGTGCCAGCTCACCCCGCCGGGATCTGAACACTGAAGCTTTCTTT. It specifies CASSPRRDLNTEAFF.

The rearrangement links TRBV11-3 to TRBJ2-6; a possible D gene is TRBD2 (6 bases). The CDR3 contains 20 residues. Germline lookup yields CDR1 SGHNT and CDR2 YENEEA. V was shortened by 0 bases and J by 2 bases, with 20 bases between the two germline ends. The CDR3 nucleotides are TGTGCCAGCAGCTTAGACCTACGGTATAGGGAGGTCACTGGGGCCAACGTCCTGACTTTC. This sequence encodes CASSLDLRYREVTGANVLTF.

The chain couples TRBV4-2 to TRBJ2-2, with 10 nucleotides matching TRBD2. The CDR3 is 18 residues long. Germline V lookup: CDR1 LGHNA, CDR2 YNFKEQ. Trimming took 3 bases from V and 4 from J; bases not matched to a gene: 11. Here the CDR3 reads CASSQPAGGPRGTGELFF. The CDR3 DNA is TGTGCCAGCAGCCAGCCAGCGGGAGGGCCGAGGGGCACCGGGGAGCTGTTTTTT.

J is TRBJ2-3 and V is TRBV11-3; no reliable D call. V was clipped by 1 base and J by 2 bases, with 10 bases between them. Germline V gene lookup returns CDR1 SGHNT and CDR2 YENEEA. CDR3 size: 15 residues. CDR3 amino acids: CASSLVVLLTDTQYF. CDR3 bases: TGTGCCAGCAGCTTAGTGGTCCTACTCACAGATACGCAGTATTTT. The variable domain in full, with the rest retrieved from reference TRBV11-3 and TRBJ2-3, is EAGVVQSPRYKIIEKKQPVAFWCNPISGHNTLYWYLQNLGQGPELLIRYENEEAVDDSQLPKDRFSAERLKGVDSTLKIQPAELGDSAVYLCASSLVVLLTDTQYFGPGTRLTVL.

About this clone: The same CDR3 can be traced to other DNA sequences in this sample. The chain uses TRBV12-3 or TRBV12-4 and TRBJ2-7; TRBD1 agrees at 7 bases. CDR3 length: 13 amino acids. V was pared by 7 bases and J by 2 bases, with 5 bases of the junction left unmatched. CDR3 sequence: CASTGQVPYEQYF. CDR3 nucleotides: TGTGCCAGCACTGGACAGGTCCCCTACGAGCAGTACTTC.

The chain combines TRBV7-9 with TRBJ2-7; D may be TRBD2 (6 bases). The V gene lost 0 bases and the J gene lost 3 bases, with 12 bases spanning the gap. The germline gives CDR1 SEHNR, CDR2 FQNEAQ (reference sequence). The CDR3 is 15 residues long. The DNA for the CDR3 is TGTGCCAGCAGCTTAGCAGGGACTGCGGGCTACGAGCAGTACTTC. Its translation is CASSLAGTAGYEQYF.

V usage is TRBV5-4 and J usage is TRBJ1-3; no reliable D call. The CDR3 runs 15 residues. The V and J ends lost 1 base and 0 bases respectively, with 8 bases between them. Germline assignment: CDR1 SGHNT and CDR2 YYREEE (reference sequence). The CDR3 protein is CASSLRGFSGNTIYF. The CDR3 nucleotides read TGTGCCAGCAGCTTGCGGGGATTCTCTGGAAACACCATATATTTT.

The V and J genes are TRBV10-3 and TRBJ2-7; D is perhaps TRBD2 (6 bases). The CDR3 length is 14 residues. V lost 4 bases and J 0 bases, leaving 10 bases between the germline ends. CDR1 is ENHRY and CDR2 is SYGVKD in the germline V gene. The CDR3 sequence: CAISGRENSYEQYF. CDR3 in DNA: TGTGCCATCAGTGGCCGGGAGAACTCCTACGAGCAGTACTTC.

V and J are TRBV12-3 or TRBV12-4 and TRBJ1-1; perhaps TRBD1 as D (6 bases). V was shortened by 3 bases and J by 10 bases, with 9 bases between the two germline ends. CDR3 length: 11 residues. The CDR3 reads CASSFGQRAFF. The DNA for the CDR3 is TGTGCCAGCAGTTTCGGACAGAGAGCTTTCTTT.

The V and J genes are TRBV7-9 and TRBJ2-7; 7 bases match TRBD1. Germline loops: CDR1 SEHNR, CDR2 FQNEAQ (reference sequence). This CDR3 comprises 12 residues. With 5 bases clipped from V and 6 bases from J, the junction kept 4 bases outside the gene matches. The CDR3 DNA reads as TGTGCCAGCAGCCTCACAGGGGTCGAGCAGTACTTC. It translates to CASSLTGVEQYF.

The chain employs TRBV6-4 and TRBJ2-1, with 9 bases aligning to TRBD2. CDR3 length: 15 amino acids. The junction had 11 bases not matched to a gene; V was cut back by 4 bases and J by 10 bases. Germline V gene data show CDR1 as MRHNA and CDR2 as SNTAGT. The CDR3 DNA reads TGTGCCAGCAGTGTCAAGTTGGCTAGCGGGAAGGAGCAGTTCTTC. This codes for CASSVKLASGKEQFF.

The rearrangement uses TRBV11-2 and TRBJ1-2; TRBD1 matches 7 bases. This CDR3 comprises 15 residues. The V gene end was trimmed by 2 bases and the J gene end by 4 bases; junction bases not matched to a gene: 7. The germline V gene has CDR1 SGHAT and CDR2 FQNNGV. The CDR3 DNA reads TGTGCCAGCAGCTTACAAGGGGGCGCGGGCTATGGCTACACCTTC. It encodes CASSLQGGAGYGYTF. The whole variable domain, filled in from reference TRBV11-2 and TRBJ1-2, reads EAGVAQSPRYKIIEKRQSVAFWCNPISGHATLYWYQQILGQGPKLLIQFQNNGVVDDSQLPKDRFSAERLKGVDSTLKIQPAKLEDSAVYLCASSLQGGAGYGYTFGSGTRLTVV.

This rearrangement joins TRBV19 to TRBJ2-7; 11 nucleotides line up with TRBD1. J was trimmed by 4 bases and V by 5 bases; bases with no gene match: 4. The CDR3 sequence is 14 residues long. From germline, CDR1 is LNHDA and CDR2 SQIVND (reference sequence). Written as DNA, the CDR3 is TGTGCCAGTAGTGGGACAGGGGGGAATTACGAGCAGTACTTC. Protein: CASSGTGGNYEQYF.

This chain connects TRBV19 to TRBJ2-3; D might be TRBD2 (5 bases). The V and J ends lost 6 bases and 2 bases respectively, with 9 bases between them. CDR1 is LNHDA and CDR2 is SQIVND in the germline V gene (reference sequence). CDR3 length: 13 amino acids. The CDR3 region is CASSGMYTDTQYF. CDR3 coding DNA: TGTGCCAGTAGCGGGATGTACACAGATACGCAGTATTTT.

The CDR3 loop is CATSISGLYNEQFF. The CDR3 DNA sequence: TGTGCCACCAGCATTTCGGGACTATACAATGAGCAGTTCTTC. The J gene is TRBJ2-1, the V gene TRBV15, with 7 bases lining up with TRBD2. V was pared by 4 bases and J by 4 bases, with 4 bases of the junction left unmatched. Germline loops: CDR1 LNHNV, CDR2 YYDKDF (reference sequence). CDR3 length: 14 residues.

The V and J genes are TRBV5-6 and TRBJ1-3, with 7 bases that match TRBD1. Germline V lookup: CDR1 SGHDT, CDR2 YYEEEE. The CDR3 runs to 15 residues. V was clipped by 4 bases and J by 0 bases; unmatched bases: 4. This chain's CDR3 is CASSLGQVSGNTIYF. As DNA, the CDR3 is TGTGCCAGCAGCCTTGGACAGGTCTCTGGAAACACCATATATTTT.

DNA of the CDR3: TGTGCCAGCAGCGTAGGTAGCGGCACAGATACGCAGTATTTT. Its translation is CASSVGSGTDTQYF. The V gene is TRBV9, the J gene TRBJ2-3; TRBD2 might be the D (5 bases). The germline CDR1 and CDR2 sequences are SGDLS and YYNGEE. The CDR3 extends over 14 amino acids. The germline V and J ends were trimmed by 0 bases and 1 base, with 6 bases remaining between them.

The V gene is TRBV28, the J gene TRBJ1-1; D gene ambiguous. The germline V and J ends were trimmed by 10 bases and 1 base, with 10 bases remaining between them. The CDR3 runs to 12 residues. CDR1 and CDR2 from the germline V gene are MDHEN and SYDVKM. The CDR3 DNA sequence: TGTGCCACCTTTCTGCGGAACACTGAAGCTTTCTTT. Amino acid sequence: CATFLRNTEAFF.

The chain uses TRBV4-2 and TRBJ2-5, with 11 bases identical to TRBD2. This CDR3 has 18 amino acids. Trimming removed 2 bases from V and 6 bases from J; junction bases left unmatched: 14. Germline assignment: CDR1 LGHNA and CDR2 YNFKEQ. CDR3 nucleotides: TGTGCCAGCAGCCAACATGACTTAGCGGGAGGGGTCACGAAGACCCAGTACTTC. Amino acid sequence: CASSQHDLAGGVTKTQYF.

This chain uses TRBV6-5 with TRBJ2-2, with a weak D call TRBD2 (6 bases). This CDR3 is built from 15 residues. Trimming cost V 4 bases and J 3 bases, with 12 bases left between them. CDR1 and CDR2 from the germline V gene are MNHEY and SVGAGI. CDR3 protein: CASSFASDHTGELFF. The CDR3 DNA reads TGTGCCAGCAGTTTTGCTAGCGACCACACCGGGGAGCTGTTTTTT.

The chain employs TRBV13 and TRBJ2-5; possibly TRBD2 for D (5 bases). CDR1 and CDR2 (germline): PRHDT, FYEKMQ (reference sequence). V gave up 2 bases and J gave up 5 bases, with 21 bases separating them. This CDR3 contains 17 residues. The CDR3 sequence is CASSLSRGSSISETQYF. Here the CDR3 DNA reads TGTGCCAGCAGCTTAAGTCGAGGGAGCTCCATCTCGGAGACCCAGTACTTC.